The following is a TCR beta chain sequence with its context. The antigen remains unidentified. This sample stems from a study of CD8 T cells in Susac syndrome. RNA was extracted with the RNeasy kit, and a quantity of roughly 0.45 to 1 ug was reverse transcribed using random hexamers. immunoSEQ multiplex PCR amplified TCR beta CDR3 across 54 Vbeta, 13 Jbeta. In TCRdb, the immunoSEQ multiplex PCR reads were re-called with MiXCR into one record per CDR3 protein. The sample includes around 140,000 distinct CDR3 sequences, approximately 79% of them seen just once. CD8+ and CD4+ T cells from blood underwent TCR beta sequencing. Through negative isolation, CD4+ and CD8+ T cells were obtained, while TEMRA cells were enriched using FACS. Study-level findings and limits: Individuals included in the TCR sequencing and HLA analysis were acknowledged by the study to be relatively few in number.

The sequence was collected from a human donor with multiple sclerosis. The sample consisted of CD8+ T cells from PBMCs.

The CDR3 DNA sequence: TGCGCCAGCAGCCTCCGGGCTACCTTGACCCAGGACACTGAAGCTTTCTTT. Translating gives CASSLRATLTQDTEAFF. This chain uses TRBV4-1 with TRBJ1-1; the D is unclear. CDR3 length: 17 amino acids. Germline V CDR1 and CDR2: MGHRA, YSYEKL. The V and J ends lost 4 bases and 3 bases respectively, with 21 bases between them.